These T cell receptor beta chains were read from a single sample in a study of cytomegalovirus exposure and HLA in healthy donors. Data came from immunoSEQ multiplex PCR; TCRdb stores just in-frame clones and leaves some out. The sample lists tens of thousands of clones; around 40% were seen once. The sequenced material came from PBMCs. These receptors all come from a woman between 50 and 59 years old in good health and CMV-seronegative. The CDR3 runs from the conserved cysteine through the conserved F or W.

CDR3 length,V gene,CDR3 protein
15,TRBV28,CASSSRQGFGGKLFF
16,TRBV7-8,CASSLVETRRSGELFF
16,TRBV6-6,CASSYLFGAGDTEAFF
14,TRBV19,CASRPTGGDYGYTF
15,TRBV28,CASTTTGLGSYEQYF
15,TRBV2,CASNPPGSFNYGYTF
13,TRBV6-9,CANFQGADEKLFF
13,TRBV5-1,CASSLQDGYEQYF
16,TRBV7-6,CASSLGGLATGETQYF
15,TRBV19,CASSILGPTNEKLFF
17,TRBV7-8,CASSLGQGAATNEKLFF
12,TRBV2,CASSTGDQPQHF
16,TRBV9,CASSAAQGATGNTIYF
15,TRBV6-6,CASTPGQASNQPQHF
14,TRBV5-1,CASRSDRGEYGYTF
12,TRBV28,CASSYTQGSLFF
13,TRBV7-8,CASRLTGGTEAFF
15,TRBV21-1,CASSPRQAYNSPLHF
17,TRBV19,CASSIGLAGGVSYEQYF
14,TRBV11-3,CASSSRDRANEQFF
13,TRBV29-1,CSVEAGDTDTQYF
15,TRBV12-5,CASGFAGGMYYEQYF
13,TRBV29-1,CSVEGTGAYEQYF
14,TRBV4-1,CASSGRDRLGVGFF
20,TRBV6-1,CASSDPPLKLAGGPAYEQYF
12,TRBV27,CASSGSTDTQYF
15,TRBV7-6,CASSLQGQGYNEQFF
13,TRBV18,CASSPGNDYGYTF
17,TRBV2,CASTSGLQSSGANVLTF
16,TRBV7-8,CASSAYRIPSGNTIYF
16,TRBV6-5,CASSYSVGGGREKLFF
14,TRBV7-9,CSSSFDGQGGGYTF
14,TRBV21-1,CASSKREENSPLHF
15,TRBV6-5,CASSYSGTGENEQYF
17,TRBV18,CASSPRASGGAADTQYF
16,TRBV19,CASSPRLAGGADTQYF
11,TRBV10-3,CAISVELEQFF
12,TRBV5-5,CASSLMGQQAFF
14,TRBV2,CASSASTANYGYTF
15,TRBV2,CASRMRAGANTEAFF
12,TRBV5-4,CASSSGSYEQYF
16,TRBV7-2,CASSLSAGAMNTEAFF
14,TRBV5-1,CASSALTGEWGYTF
16,TRBV6-6,CASLSGLAGVAYEQYF
18,TRBV27,CASSKRTSGRGYAGELFF
14,TRBV11-2,CASSAGLHSYEQYF
12,TRBV29-1,CSVDGLNTEAFF